This is a list of T cell receptor beta chains from one sample in a study of cytomegalovirus exposure and HLA in healthy donors. Clones were sequenced by immunoSEQ multiplex PCR, and TCRdb holds only the in-frame ones, with some missing. The sample records 150,000 to 200,000 clones, 65% to 80% being singletons. The sequenced sample was PBMCs. The receptors stem from a male donor in good health and CMV-seronegative. The conserved cysteine and the conserved F or W are not part of the CDR3 here. Fields, in order: J gene, clone size, V gene, CDR3 protein. Size is omitted from some rows. Given values are once, few, many or a class for expanded clones.

>TRBJ2-1|.|TRBV7-2
ASSSHRVNEQF
>TRBJ1-5|.|TRBV19
ASSFAGAGAGQPQH
>TRBJ1-1|once|TRBV28
ASLFHGGEAF
>TRBJ2-1|.|TRBV7-3
ASSTRESYNEQF
>TRBJ2-7|.|TRBV6-1
ASSGRGTGAHEQY
>TRBJ2-3|.|TRBV19
ASQRQGSTDTQY
>TRBJ1-2|.|TRBV11-2
ASSSLRGPNYGYT
>TRBJ1-5|few|TRBV15
ATRIGGGSNQPQH
>TRBJ2-3|few|TRBV30
AWSGGAGDTQY
>TRBJ1-3|.|TRBV29-1
SVEPTGSSGNTIY
>TRBJ2-7|.|TRBV4-3
ASSQEGGGPSSYEQY
>TRBJ2-4|.|TRBV28
ASSFGLAGVGAKNIQY
>TRBJ2-1|.|TRBV7-2
ASSPDRGAVEQF
>TRBJ2-1|.|TRBV27
ASSPRLAGGLNEQF
>TRBJ2-2|.|TRBV7-3
ASSLTGGQGTGELF
>TRBJ1-1|.|TRBV6-4
ASRKTGESTEAF
>TRBJ1-3|.|TRBV5-1
ASSLDDRVMAGNTIY
>TRBJ1-2|once|TRBV5-1
ASSPTGANYGYT
>TRBJ2-7|.|TRBV7-9
ASSPPGTYEQY
>TRBJ2-2|.|TRBV29-1
SVEDGLAGSTNTGELF
>TRBJ1-2|.|TRBV15
ATSRDLGGSDGYT
>TRBJ2-7|.|TRBV9
ASSVDPTSSYEQY
>TRBJ2-3|.|TRBV5-8
ASSFLQGDTDTQY
>TRBJ2-7|.|TRBV4-3
ASSQVIVTSGRGKRFEQY
>TRBJ1-5|once|TRBV5-6
AGSLSGVGVQSNQPQH
>TRBJ1-6|.|TRBV6-1
ASSENSPLH
>TRBJ2-3|.|TRBV5-8
ASSPGPGTASLRDTQY
>TRBJ1-1|.|TRBV19
ASTLRQGNTEAF
>TRBJ1-5|once|TRBV19
ASSIGGRQTNQPQH
>TRBJ1-2|.|TRBV19
AIRTGLNYGYT
>TRBJ1-4|.|TRBV5-1
ASTLGATNEKLF
>TRBJ1-5|once|TRBV5-6
ASSLGVGNNQPQH
>TRBJ1-2|.|TRBV25-1
ASSAAKDRGSYGHT
>TRBJ1-1|.|TRBV7-9
ASSLRTGGKGTEAF
>TRBJ2-7|.|TRBV9
ASSVGGSGGGEQY
>TRBJ2-1|once|TRBV12-5
ASGLVNRGHNEQF
>TRBJ2-7|.|TRBV27
ASSLQGATSSYEQY
>TRBJ2-7|.|TRBV5-1
ASSLDRRSRT
>TRBJ2-5|.|TRBV25-1
ASSDHGDYQETQY
>TRBJ1-2|.|TRBV5-1
ASSSGTEEFYGYT
>TRBJ1-4|.|TRBV4-2
ASSQGDRIHEKLF